This TCR beta chain is from a study of blood T cell repertoires in COVID-19. Across the whole study: Material from acute and convalescent COVID-19 was sourced from the United States, Italy and Spain. Sample material is recorded as cDNA or gDNA derived from T cells, B-cell-depleted T cells, or PBMCs.

This clone has just a few counts. The germline V gene encodes CDR1 LGHNT and CDR2 FRNRAP. The CDR3 runs to 16 residues. V gave up 0 bases and J gave up 6 bases, with 17 bases separating them. As processed by the authors: Estimation of nucleated cell counts relied on the amplification of reference gene primers. Generated by immunoSEQ multiplex PCR, the TCRdb table keeps only in-frame clones and is missing some. The V and J calls and clone size are taken from that table; D and trimming were inferred from the DNA. The sample gives approximately 310,000 clones, around 86% of which show up once; 1% is in the top ten.

The receptor was isolated from a man aged 50 to 59 with active or convalescent COVID-19. The sequenced sample consisted of peripheral blood. The chain has TRBV12-5 and TRBJ1-1; D not resolved. The DNA for the CDR3 is TGTGCTAGTGGTTTGGTAATTCGGGGTCAGGCCCCTGAAGCTTTCTTT. Protein: CASGLVIRGQAPEAFF.